This T cell receptor beta chain was found in a study of shared clonotypes between healthy human individuals. The assay was immunoSEQ multiplex PCR, and TCRdb's table has in-frame clones only and misses some. The data show a few million clones, with approximately 94% seen just once and roughly 0.13% held by the top ten. This CDR3 is built from 14 residues. The V end was cut by 1 base, the J end by 4 bases, with 11 bases between. Germline V gene data show CDR1 as SGHRS and CDR2 as YFSETQ. Study-wide results and caveats: Among donors, the sharing of clonotypes was expected to be influenced by sequencing depth.

Concerning this clone: The antigen is not known. Other DNA sequences in the sample encode the same CDR3.

The rearrangement joins TRBV5-1 to TRBJ1-1, with D maybe TRBD1 (5 bases). This receptor was taken from a man between 18 and 35 years old in good health. Sequenced material: naive CD4+ T cells sorted from blood. The subset: CD45RA+ positively selected. CDR3 nucleotides: TGCGCCAGCAGCTTGCAGGGTGGTGGCACTGAAGCTTTCTTT. Its translation: CASSLQGGGTEAFF.